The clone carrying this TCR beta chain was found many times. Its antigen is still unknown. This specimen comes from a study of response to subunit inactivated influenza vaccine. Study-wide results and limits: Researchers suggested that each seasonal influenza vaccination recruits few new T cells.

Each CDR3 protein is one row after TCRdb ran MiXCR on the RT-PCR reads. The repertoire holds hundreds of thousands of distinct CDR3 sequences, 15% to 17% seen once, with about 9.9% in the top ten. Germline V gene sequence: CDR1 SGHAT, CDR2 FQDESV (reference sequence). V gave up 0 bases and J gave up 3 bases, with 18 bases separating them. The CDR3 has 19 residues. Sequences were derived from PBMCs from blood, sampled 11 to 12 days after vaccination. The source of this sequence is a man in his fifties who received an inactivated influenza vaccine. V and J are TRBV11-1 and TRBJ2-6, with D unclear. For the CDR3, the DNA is TGTGCCAGCAGCTTAGCCGTCCAGGTTCTTCGTGGTGGGGCCAACGTCCTGACTTTC. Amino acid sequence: CASSLAVQVLRGGANVLTF.